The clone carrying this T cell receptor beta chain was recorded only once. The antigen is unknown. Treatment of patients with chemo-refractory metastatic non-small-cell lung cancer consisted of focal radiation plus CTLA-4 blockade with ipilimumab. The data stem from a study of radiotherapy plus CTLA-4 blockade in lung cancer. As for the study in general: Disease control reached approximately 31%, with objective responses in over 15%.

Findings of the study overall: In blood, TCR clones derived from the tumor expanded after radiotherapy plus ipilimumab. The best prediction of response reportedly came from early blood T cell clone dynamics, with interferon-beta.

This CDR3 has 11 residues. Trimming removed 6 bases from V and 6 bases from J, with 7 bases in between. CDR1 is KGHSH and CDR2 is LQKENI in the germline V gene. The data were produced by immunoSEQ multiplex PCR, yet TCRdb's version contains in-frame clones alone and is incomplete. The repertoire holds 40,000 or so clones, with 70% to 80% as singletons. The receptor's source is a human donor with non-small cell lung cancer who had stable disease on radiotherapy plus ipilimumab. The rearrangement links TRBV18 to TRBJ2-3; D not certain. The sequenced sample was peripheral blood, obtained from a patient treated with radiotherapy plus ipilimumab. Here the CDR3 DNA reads TGTGCCAGCTCCCACACCGATACGCAGTATTTT. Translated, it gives CASSHTDTQYF.